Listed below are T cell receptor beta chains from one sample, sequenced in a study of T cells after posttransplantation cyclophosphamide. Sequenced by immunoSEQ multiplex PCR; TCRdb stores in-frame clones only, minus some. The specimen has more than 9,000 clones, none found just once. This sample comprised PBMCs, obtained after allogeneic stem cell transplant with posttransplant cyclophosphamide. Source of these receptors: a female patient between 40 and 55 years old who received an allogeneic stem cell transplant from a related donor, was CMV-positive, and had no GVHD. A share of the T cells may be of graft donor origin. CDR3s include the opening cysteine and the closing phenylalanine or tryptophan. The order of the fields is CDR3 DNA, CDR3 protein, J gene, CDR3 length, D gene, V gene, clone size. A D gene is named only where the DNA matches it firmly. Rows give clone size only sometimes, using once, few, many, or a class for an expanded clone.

cdr3_nt: TGTGCCAGTCGGCGTGGACTAGCGGGAGGAGGCGAGCAGTACTTC
cdr3_aa: CASRRGLAGGGEQYF
j_call: TRBJ2-7
cdr3_length: 15
d_call: TRBD2
v_call: TRBV19
clone_size: many

cdr3_nt: TGTGCCAGTCAAGGGACACCCCATGGGGAGCAGTTCTTC
cdr3_aa: CASQGTPHGEQFF
j_call: TRBJ2-1
cdr3_length: 13
d_call: NA
v_call: TRBV6-5
clone_size: many

cdr3_nt: TGTGCCAGCAGCGGACGGGGAGGGGCGATCACAGATACGCAGTATTTT
cdr3_aa: CASSGRGGAITDTQYF
j_call: TRBJ2-3
cdr3_length: 16
d_call: TRBD2
v_call: TRBV9
clone_size: many

cdr3_nt: TGCGCCAGCAGCCCGGGAACAGGGGCCGGACAGCCCCAGCATTTT
cdr3_aa: CASSPGTGAGQPQHF
j_call: TRBJ1-5
cdr3_length: 15
d_call: TRBD1
v_call: TRBV5-1
clone_size: many

cdr3_nt: TGTGCCAGCGAGAAGTCGAGGTCCGAGCAGTACTTC
cdr3_aa: CASEKSRSEQYF
j_call: TRBJ2-7
cdr3_length: 12
d_call: NA
v_call: TRBV2
clone_size: many

cdr3_nt: TGTGCCAGCAGTTTATTAGCGGGAGGAGGGAACACCGGGGAGCTGTTTTTT
cdr3_aa: CASSLLAGGGNTGELFF
j_call: TRBJ2-2
cdr3_length: 17
d_call: TRBD2
v_call: TRBV27
clone_size: many

cdr3_nt: TGTGCCCCCGGGACTACAACTAATGAAAAACTGTTTTTT
cdr3_aa: CAPGTTTNEKLFF
j_call: TRBJ1-4
cdr3_length: 13
d_call: NA
v_call: TRBV21-1
clone_size: few

cdr3_nt: TGTGCCAGCTCACCAGGGCAGGGTGGAACAGATGCGCAGTATTTT
cdr3_aa: CASSPGQGGTDAQYF
j_call: TRBJ2-3
cdr3_length: 15
d_call: NA
v_call: TRBV18
clone_size: NA

cdr3_nt: TGTGCCAGCAGCGCGTCATGGTCGGGGGAGACCCAGTACTTC
cdr3_aa: CASSASWSGETQYF
j_call: TRBJ2-5
cdr3_length: 14
d_call: NA
v_call: TRBV5-6
clone_size: many

cdr3_nt: TGTGCCAGTAGTATAGACAGGGACTACCAGCAGTTCTTC
cdr3_aa: CASSIDRDYQQFF
j_call: TRBJ2-1
cdr3_length: 13
d_call: TRBD2
v_call: TRBV19
clone_size: many

cdr3_nt: TGTGCCTGGAGCCCCCACACAGATACGCAGTATTTT
cdr3_aa: CAWSPHTDTQYF
j_call: TRBJ2-3
cdr3_length: 12
d_call: NA
v_call: TRBV30
clone_size: many

cdr3_nt: TGTGCCAGCAGCTTAGATTGGGCGGGAGGGGGCCATGAGCAGTTCTTC
cdr3_aa: CASSLDWAGGGHEQFF
j_call: TRBJ2-1
cdr3_length: 16
d_call: TRBD2
v_call: TRBV11-2
clone_size: many

cdr3_nt: TGCGCCAGCAGCTTTGTACTAACGTACACCGGGGAGCTGTTTTTT
cdr3_aa: CASSFVLTYTGELFF
j_call: TRBJ2-2
cdr3_length: 15
d_call: NA
v_call: TRBV5-1
clone_size: many

cdr3_nt: TGTGCCAGCAGTGAAGGACATGTGGAAGAGCCCCAGCATTTT
cdr3_aa: CASSEGHVEEPQHF
j_call: TRBJ1-5
cdr3_length: 14
d_call: NA
v_call: TRBV6-1
clone_size: many

cdr3_nt: TGTGCCAGCAGCTTTGGGACAGCAGCCTACGAGCAGTACTTC
cdr3_aa: CASSFGTAAYEQYF
j_call: TRBJ2-7
cdr3_length: 14
d_call: TRBD1
v_call: TRBV5-8
clone_size: many

cdr3_nt: TGTGCCAGCAGCGGCTCCGGGGGGTATGGCTACACCTTC
cdr3_aa: CASSGSGGYGYTF
j_call: TRBJ1-2
cdr3_length: 13
d_call: NA
v_call: TRBV11-2
clone_size: many

cdr3_nt: TGTGCCAGCAGCTTATATCAGGGGTCGGGGAATGGCTACACCTTC
cdr3_aa: CASSLYQGSGNGYTF
j_call: TRBJ1-2
cdr3_length: 15
d_call: NA
v_call: TRBV7-3
clone_size: many

cdr3_nt: TGTGCCAGCAGTTTATCGACAACAGGGACTAACTATGGCTACACCTTC
cdr3_aa: CASSLSTTGTNYGYTF
j_call: TRBJ1-2
cdr3_length: 16
d_call: NA
v_call: TRBV27
clone_size: few

cdr3_nt: TGTGCCAGCAACAGGGGGTATTATGGCTACACCTTC
cdr3_aa: CASNRGYYGYTF
j_call: TRBJ1-2
cdr3_length: 12
d_call: TRBD1
v_call: TRBV6-6
clone_size: many

cdr3_nt: TGTGCCAGCAGCACCCCGACAGGGGGCGCGGAAGGCTACACCTTC
cdr3_aa: CASSTPTGGAEGYTF
j_call: TRBJ1-2
cdr3_length: 15
d_call: TRBD1
v_call: TRBV5-4
clone_size: many

cdr3_nt: TGTGCCAGTAGCCGGGGACTAGCGGGGGGGTATAACACCGGGGAGCTGTTTTTT
cdr3_aa: CASSRGLAGGYNTGELFF
j_call: TRBJ2-2
cdr3_length: 18
d_call: TRBD2
v_call: TRBV19
clone_size: many

cdr3_nt: TGTGCCAGCAGCCAAGAGCTAGCCGACTGGGACCAGTACTTC
cdr3_aa: CASSQELADWDQYF
j_call: TRBJ2-5
cdr3_length: 14
d_call: NA
v_call: TRBV4-2
clone_size: many

cdr3_nt: TGCGCCAGCAGCCAAGCGCGGCTGAATCAGCCCCAGCATTTT
cdr3_aa: CASSQARLNQPQHF
j_call: TRBJ1-5
cdr3_length: 14
d_call: NA
v_call: TRBV4-1
clone_size: many

cdr3_nt: TGCAGCGTTGAAGGCAGGGTCGGAAACACCATATATTTT
cdr3_aa: CSVEGRVGNTIYF
j_call: TRBJ1-3
cdr3_length: 13
d_call: NA
v_call: TRBV29-1
clone_size: many

cdr3_nt: TGTGCCAGCAGCCTCATTACGCCACCAAGAGGAAGGCGCGCCTACGAGCAGTACTTC
cdr3_aa: CASSLITPPRGRRAYEQYF
j_call: TRBJ2-7
cdr3_length: 19
d_call: NA
v_call: TRBV7-9
clone_size: few

cdr3_nt: TGTGCCAGTAGTACCGCCCCGACGGGAGGGCCGCAGTATTTT
cdr3_aa: CASSTAPTGGPQYF
j_call: TRBJ2-3
cdr3_length: 14
d_call: TRBD2
v_call: TRBV19
clone_size: many

cdr3_nt: TGTGCCATCAGTGACTCCGCGACAGAGCAGGGCCTTATAGCGCAGTATTTT
cdr3_aa: CAISDSATEQGLIAQYF
j_call: TRBJ2-3
cdr3_length: 17
d_call: NA
v_call: TRBV10-3
clone_size: many

cdr3_nt: TGCAGCGTTCAACAGGGGACTGAAGCTTTCTTT
cdr3_aa: CSVQQGTEAFF
j_call: TRBJ1-1
cdr3_length: 11
d_call: TRBD1
v_call: TRBV29-1
clone_size: many

cdr3_nt: TGTGCCAGCAGCAGACTAGCGGGAGCTTTCGACACCGGGGAGCTGTTTTTT
cdr3_aa: CASSRLAGAFDTGELFF
j_call: TRBJ2-2
cdr3_length: 17
d_call: TRBD2
v_call: TRBV5-6
clone_size: many